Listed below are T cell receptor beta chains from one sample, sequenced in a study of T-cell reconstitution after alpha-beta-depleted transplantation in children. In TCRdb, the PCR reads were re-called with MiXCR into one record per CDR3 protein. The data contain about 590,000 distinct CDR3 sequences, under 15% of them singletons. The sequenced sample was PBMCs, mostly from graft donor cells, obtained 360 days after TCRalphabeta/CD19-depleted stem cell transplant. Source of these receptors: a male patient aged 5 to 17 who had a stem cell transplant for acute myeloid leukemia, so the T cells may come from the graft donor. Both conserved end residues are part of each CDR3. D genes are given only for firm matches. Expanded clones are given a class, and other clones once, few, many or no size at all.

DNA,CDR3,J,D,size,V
TGTGCCTGGAGTGTACTGGGCCCGGAGACGGATACGCAGTATTTT,CAWSVLGPETDTQYF,TRBJ2-3,NA,few,TRBV30
TGCAGCGTTGACCCCTACGGAAAGAACACTGAAGCTTTCTTT,CSVDPYGKNTEAFF,TRBJ1-1,NA,few,TRBV29-1
TGCAGCGGGACAGGAGGAAACACCATATATTTT,CSGTGGNTIYF,TRBJ1-3,TRBD1,NA,TRBV29-1
TGTGCCTGGATGACTAGCGGGAGGCGGGGAGAGCAGTACTTC,CAWMTSGRRGEQYF,TRBJ2-7,TRBD2,NA,TRBV30
TGTGCCAGCAGCCCGTCGGTGGGACTAGCGGGAGACGGCGGGGAGCTGTTTTTT,CASSPSVGLAGDGGELFF,TRBJ2-2,TRBD2,NA,TRBV11-1
TGTGCCAGCAGTACCGGGACTAGCATCCAGAATGAGCAGTTCTTC,CASSTGTSIQNEQFF,TRBJ2-1,TRBD2,many,TRBV28
TGTGCCAGCATCTCGACTCGAACACACCCTGGAAACACCATATATTTT,CASISTRTHPGNTIYF,TRBJ1-3,NA,few,TRBV7-9
TGTGCCAGCAGCATACAAAACTCCTACAATGAGCAGTTCTTC,CASSIQNSYNEQFF,TRBJ2-1,NA,NA,TRBV27
TGCGCCAGCAGCCAGGACAGAAGAACGAACACCGGGGAGCTGTTTTTT,CASSQDRRTNTGELFF,TRBJ2-2,NA,NA,TRBV4-3
TGTGCCAGCAGCCGAACTAGCGGGAGGTTTATTGAGCAGTTCTTC,CASSRTSGRFIEQFF,TRBJ2-1,TRBD2,many,TRBV9
TGCAGCATTTCAGGGTTATGGGAGACCCAGTACTTC,CSISGLWETQYF,TRBJ2-5,NA,many,TRBV20-1
TGTGCCAGCACCCAGTGGGACAGGGGGTTGCCCCAGCATTTT,CASTQWDRGLPQHF,TRBJ1-5,TRBD1,few,TRBV28
TGTGCCAGCAGCTTAGAGGGACAGGGGGCTAGCTGGAATGAGCAGTTCTTC,CASSLEGQGASWNEQFF,TRBJ2-1,TRBD1,NA,TRBV11-2
TGTGCCAGCCGATCTCCGACTAAGGCGGGACCCTACAATGAGCAGTTCTTC,CASRSPTKAGPYNEQFF,TRBJ2-1,NA,few,TRBV6-5
TGCAGTGCCTTGGGAGCGGGAGAAGTCTCCTACAATGAGCAGTTCTTC,CSALGAGEVSYNEQFF,TRBJ2-1,TRBD2,few,TRBV20-1
TGTGCCAGCAGCGTAGACACAGGTGTATACGAGCAGTACTTC,CASSVDTGVYEQYF,TRBJ2-7,NA,NA,TRBV9
TGCAGTGATAAGAGACAGGGACCGGGACGGGAGACCCAGTACTTC,CSDKRQGPGRETQYF,TRBJ2-5,TRBD1,few,TRBV20-1
TGTGCCAGCAGTTACCTGAACGGGAGGAACAACGAGCAGTACTTC,CASSYLNGRNNEQYF,TRBJ2-7,TRBD2,many,TRBV12-3/TRBV12-4
TGTGCCAGCAGTTTATCTGCGGAAAATCGGGCCTACGAGCAGTACTTC,CASSLSAENRAYEQYF,TRBJ2-7,NA,NA,TRBV27
TGTGCCAGCAGCTGGACTAGCGGACCTTTAAATGAGCAGTTCTTC,CASSWTSGPLNEQFF,TRBJ2-1,TRBD2,many,TRBV11-1
TGTGCCAGCAGCCCCCGCAGTACAACGAGGGAGCAGTACTTC,CASSPRSTTREQYF,TRBJ2-7,NA,few,TRBV5-6
TGTGCCAGCAGCTTAGCCCCGCTGAGAGCCAAAAACATTCAGTACTTC,CASSLAPLRAKNIQYF,TRBJ2-4,NA,few,TRBV7-2
TGTGCCAGCAGCTACGCCCCACTTGCCGAGCAGTACTTC,CASSYAPLAEQYF,TRBJ2-7,NA,NA,TRBV7-9
TGTGCCAGCAGCCCTACTAGCAACGAGCAGTACTTC,CASSPTSNEQYF,TRBJ2-7,NA,many,TRBV12-3/TRBV12-4
TGTGCCAGCAGCTTTTGGTGGCTAGCGGGGGTCCAAGAGACCCAGTACTTC,CASSFWWLAGVQETQYF,TRBJ2-5,TRBD2,few,TRBV7-2
TGTGCCAGCAGTGAAAAGGGGTTCTACGAGCAGTACTTC,CASSEKGFYEQYF,TRBJ2-7,NA,NA,TRBV25-1
TGTGCCAGCAGCGGAAGGGACAGGGGGCCTGGAAACACCATATATTTT,CASSGRDRGPGNTIYF,TRBJ1-3,TRBD1,NA,TRBV7-9
TGCGCCAGCAGCCAAGAAGGCCTAGCGAGTATCACAGATACGCAGTATTTT,CASSQEGLASITDTQYF,TRBJ2-3,NA,medium-sized,TRBV4-3
TGTGCCAGCAGCAAAGGGAGCCTTCAGGGGGCCTACGAGCAGTACTTC,CASSKGSLQGAYEQYF,TRBJ2-7,TRBD1,many,TRBV4-2